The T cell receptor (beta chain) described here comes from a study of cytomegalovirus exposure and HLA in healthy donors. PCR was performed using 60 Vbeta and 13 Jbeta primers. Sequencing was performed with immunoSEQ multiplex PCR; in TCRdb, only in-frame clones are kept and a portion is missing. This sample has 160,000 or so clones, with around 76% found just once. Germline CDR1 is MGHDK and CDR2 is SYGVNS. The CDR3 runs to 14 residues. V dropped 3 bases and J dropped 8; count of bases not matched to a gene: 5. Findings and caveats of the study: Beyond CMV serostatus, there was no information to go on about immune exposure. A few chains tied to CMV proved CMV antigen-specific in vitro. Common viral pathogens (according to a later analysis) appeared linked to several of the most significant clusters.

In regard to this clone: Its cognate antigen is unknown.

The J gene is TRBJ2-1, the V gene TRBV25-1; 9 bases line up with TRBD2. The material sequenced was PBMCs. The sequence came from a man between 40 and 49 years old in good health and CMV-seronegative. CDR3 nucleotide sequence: TGTGCCAGCAGTGATCCGACTAGCGGCCATGAGCAGTTCTTC. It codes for CASSDPTSGHEQFF.